This T cell receptor beta chain originates from a study of blood T cell repertoires in COVID-19. Across the whole study: Donors in the United States, Italy and Spain gave samples during acute or convalescent COVID-19. T cells, B-cell-depleted T cells, or PBMCs provided the cDNA or gDNA that served as material.

CDR3 length: 13 amino acids. The germline CDR1 and CDR2 sequences are SQVTM and ANQGSEA. The ends lost 7 bases at V and 0 bases at J; junction bases unmatched: 4. Each recovered donor of Cohort 3 presented with two negative PCRs, clearance, or symptom resolution. Assay used: immunoSEQ multiplex PCR; TCRdb lists only in-frame clones, some missing. The repertoire holds approximately 480,000 clones, 87% seen once, with roughly 0.72% in the top ten. The clonotype comes from a woman aged 18-29 years who had recovered from COVID-19. J is TRBJ1-1 and V is TRBV29-1; 8 nucleotides line up with TRBD1. Sequenced input: PBMCs or T cells enriched from blood (not recorded which). CDR3 region: CSATGGVNTEAFF. CDR3 DNA sequence: TGCAGCGCCACAGGGGGAGTGAACACTGAAGCTTTCTTT.